The next 19 T cell receptor beta chains were all read from a single sample in a study of CD8+CD57+ T cells in acquired aplastic anemia. The template for TCR beta VDJ and CDR3 sequence profiling was genomic DNA. TCRdb re-derived calls from the reads in MiXCR, one entry per CDR3 protein. Of about 180,000 distinct CDR3 sequences detected, under 55% appear once; the ten largest clones hold approximately 2.9%. The source material was sorted CD4+, CD8+, or CD8+CD57+ T cells (not recorded which) from PBMCs. The receptors derive from a human donor in good health.

The CDR3, as DNA: TGCAGTGCTAGAGATAGAGGACTAGCGGGGCACCCGGATACGCAGTATTTT. Protein sequence: CSARDRGLAGHPDTQYF. V gene TRBV20-1 combines with J gene TRBJ2-3; 12 bases fit TRBD2. V lost 0 bases to trimming and J lost 6 bases; unmatched junction nucleotides: 10. The CDR3 has 17 amino acids. Looked up from germline, CDR1 is DFQATT and CDR2 is SNEGSKA (reference sequence).

This clonotype showed up many times. This chain links TRBV6-1 with TRBJ1-3; D is ambiguous. Trimming shortened V by 5 bases and J by 4 bases, and 12 bases separated the two germline ends. The V gene's germline CDR1 is MNHNS and CDR2 SASEGT. The CDR3 consists of 14 residues. CDR3 nucleotide sequence: TGTGCCAGCAGTCCAGGACTTAAGGGAAACACCATATATTTT. It yields the protein CASSPGLKGNTIYF.

The chain joins TRBV7-9 to TRBJ2-5; tentative D call: TRBD1 (6 bases). CDR1 is SEHNR, CDR2 FQNEAQ, per germline (reference sequence). CDR3 length equals 16 residues. V was trimmed by 3 bases and J by 1 base, leaving 15 bases between them. The CDR3: CASSFRKRGGQETQYF. The CDR3, as DNA: TGTGCCAGCAGCTTTCGCAAGCGAGGGGGCCAAGAGACCCAGTACTTC.

This chain joins TRBV7-2 and TRBJ1-6, with D possibly being TRBD1 (5 bases). Germline V lookup: CDR1 SGHTA, CDR2 FQGNSA. The CDR3 is 15 residues long. The V end lost 2 bases, the J end lost 7 bases, and 12 bases lay between the germline ends. CDR3 region: CASSLIGTGNSPLHF. The CDR3 DNA is TGTGCCAGCAGCTTAATTGGGACGGGGAATTCACCCCTCCACTTT.

CDR3 region: CASSDTGATGDTQYF. CDR3 bases: TGCGCCAGCAGCGACACCGGTGCTACGGGAGATACGCAGTATTTT. This chain links TRBV5-1 with TRBJ2-3; the D is unclear. The germline CDR1 and CDR2 sequences are SGHRS and YFSETQ. This CDR3 contains 15 residues. Trimming cost V 4 bases and J 5 bases, with 17 bases left between them.

This clonotype occurred a few times. This chain uses TRBV7-9 with TRBJ1-1; D is undetermined. The CDR3 consists of 11 residues. Trimming stripped 4 bases from V and 4 bases from J, with 4 bases between. Germline V CDR1 and CDR2: SEHNR, FQNEAQ (reference sequence). Written as DNA, the CDR3 is TGTGCCAGCAGCTCGTCCACTGAAGCTTTCTTT. It is translated as CASSSSTEAFF.

This chain links TRBV24-1 with TRBJ2-5; weak D call: TRBD2 (6 bases). The CDR3 is 14 amino acids. Trimming removed 4 bases at V and 2 bases at J, with 10 bases between. Per the germline V gene, CDR1 is KGHDR and CDR2 is SFDVKD. The CDR3 is CATSDARGQETQYF. For the CDR3, the DNA is TGTGCCACCAGTGACGCCCGGGGGCAAGAGACCCAGTACTTC.

In its sample, this clonotype was seen many times. The chain is built from TRBV20-1 and TRBJ1-2; no clear D gene. V lost 3 bases and J lost 4, with 6 bases in between. Germline V gene sequence: CDR1 DFQATT, CDR2 SNEGSKA (reference sequence). This CDR3 spans 11 amino acids. Here the CDR3 reads CSARETYGYTF. Here the CDR3 DNA reads TGCAGTGCTAGGGAAACCTATGGCTACACCTTC.

This rearrangement joins TRBV7-3 to TRBJ2-5; 10 bases are shared with TRBD2. The germline CDR1 and CDR2 sequences are SGHTA and FQGTGA. V lost 4 bases, J lost 5 bases, and 13 bases stayed unmatched. CDR3 length: 17 residues. Here the CDR3 DNA reads TGTGCCAGCAGCTCACAGCGGGAGGGCTACACCGGGGAGACCCAGTACTTC. This codes for CASSSQREGYTGETQYF.

The rearrangement joins TRBV29-1 to TRBJ2-7; 10 bases agree with TRBD2. V lost 6 bases to trimming and J lost 1 base; unmatched junction nucleotides: 6. This CDR3 region has 14 residues. Germline CDR1 SQVTM, CDR2 ANQGSEA. CDR3 sequence reads: CSVEASGRSYEQYF. The CDR3 coding sequence is TGCAGCGTCGAGGCTAGCGGGAGATCCTACGAGCAGTACTTC.

V gene TRBV15 combines with J gene TRBJ2-7, with 7 bases that match TRBD1. V was pared by 3 bases and J by 3 bases, with 5 bases of the junction left unmatched. Germline-derived CDR1 and CDR2 are LNHNV and YYDKDF (reference sequence). This CDR3 has 14 residues. CDR3 in DNA: TGTGCCACCAGCAGCAGGGACAGCGTCTACGAGCAGTACTTC. Translating it yields CATSSRDSVYEQYF. Together with reference TRBV15 and TRBJ2-7, the CDR3 gives the full variable domain: DAMVIQNPRYQVTQFGKPVTLSCSQTLNHNVMYWYQQKSSQAPKLLFHYYDKDFNNEADTPDNFQSRRPNTSFCFLDIRSPGLGDTAMYLCATSSRDSVYEQYFGPGTRLTVT.

This clonotype was observed a single time. This may come from a read error, since a much larger clone is one base off. J is TRBJ1-1 and V is TRBV12-2. TRBV12-2 is flagged as a pseudogene. This CDR3 is built from 14 residues. The CDR3 is CASRSITTSAETFF. The CDR3 region has the DNA TGTGCAAGTCGCTCCATTACGACTAGCGCTGAAACTTTCTTT.

The table lists this clonotype with a count of one. A much larger clone lies one base from this, so it may be a read error. The gene calls are TRBV5-6 and TRBJ1-3; 8 bases align to TRBD1. Germline V gene lookup returns CDR1 SGHDT and CDR2 YYEEEE. This CDR3 has 16 residues. The CDR3 region is CASSFGQGLGGNTTYF. CDR3 in DNA: TGTGCCAGCAGCTTCGGACAGGGTCTGGGTGGAAACACCACATATTTT.

A single count supports this clonotype. One junction end does not reproduce the germline sequence, and a read error may be involved. This chain connects TRBV12-3 or TRBV12-4 to TRBJ2-1, with 9 bases lining up with TRBD1. This CDR3 region has 15 residues. The CDR3 sequence is CASSSPGQGPNGQFF. In nucleotides, the CDR3 is TGTGCCAGCAGCTCTCCGGGACAGGGACCCAATGGGCAGTTCTTC.

The chain couples TRBV29-1 to TRBJ1-1; D not certain. The CDR3 length is 13 residues. In germline, CDR1 is SQVTM, CDR2 ANQGSEA. Trimming took 5 bases from V and 8 from J, leaving 18 bases between them. The CDR3 reads CSVLDQGNIEAFF. CDR3 DNA: TGCAGCGTTCTGGACCAAGGGAACATCGAAGCTTTCTTT.

This clonotype was picked up a small number of times. A read error may be the cause here, since a much bigger clone is one base away. The rearrangement uses TRBV11-2 and TRBJ2-2; 8 bases align to TRBD2. Germline CDR1 is SGHAT and CDR2 is FQNNGV. The CDR3 is 14 residues long. CDR3 loop: CASSLALHAGGLFF. CDR3 in DNA: TGTGCCAGCAGCTTAGCCCTACATGCGGGGGGGCTGTTTTTT.

This clonotype was seen more than once but under ten times. The chain combines TRBV28 with TRBJ2-1; tentatively, D is TRBD1 (6 bases). The V and J ends lost 6 bases and 5 bases respectively, with 17 bases between them. The CDR3 loop spans 15 amino acids. Germline lookup yields CDR1 MDHEN and CDR2 SYDVKM. CDR3: CASSYSTGPNNEQFF. In nucleotides, the CDR3 is TGTGCCAGCAGCTACTCGACAGGCCCCAACAATGAGCAGTTCTTC.

This clonotype was detected many times. CDR3 DNA: TGTGCCAGCAGTATCAACGGTCGATCCCAGTTCTTC. It translates to CASSINGRSQFF. The J gene is TRBJ2-1, the V gene TRBV7-9; D remains unclear. This CDR3 is 12 amino acids long. Trimming stripped 6 bases from V and 13 bases from J, with 16 bases between. Per the germline V gene, CDR1 is SEHNR and CDR2 is FQNEAQ (reference sequence).

This clonotype was observed once. A much larger clone is a single base away; this may be a read error. The chain couples TRBV5-1 to TRBJ2-5; 12 nucleotides align to TRBD2. Looked up from germline, CDR1 is SGHRS and CDR2 is YFSETQ. This CDR3 is 16 amino acids long. The chain's CDR3 is CASSFTSGRPPEIQYF. The CDR3 nucleotides are TGCGCCAGCAGCTTTACTAGCGGGAGGCCACCAGAGATCCAGTACTTC.